The entry that follows covers one T cell receptor beta chain sequence. Expressed TCRB transcripts were sequenced because the isolated RNA had all been reverse transcribed beforehand. Only in-frame clones appear in the TCRdb table, and some are missing; sequencing was by immunoSEQ multiplex PCR. The data contain around 310,000 clones, around 10% of them singletons. This record belongs to a study of beta chain features in type 1 diabetes. The CDR3 extends over 13 amino acids. Looked up from germline, CDR1 is SEHNR and CDR2 is FQNEAQ (reference sequence). Trimming shortened V by 1 base and J by 6 bases, and 10 bases separated the two germline ends.

This chain links TRBV7-9 with TRBJ2-7; a weak D match, TRBD2 (5 bases). The source is a woman in her twenties or thirties in good health. Sequenced input: naive CD4+ T cells from blood. The CDR3 nucleotides read TGTGCCAGCAGCTTAGTCGGGGTGGGCGAGCAGTACTTC. It encodes CASSLVGVGEQYF.